A single sample is the source of the 29 T cell receptor beta chains below, sequenced in a study of blood T cell repertoires in COVID-19. Data came from immunoSEQ multiplex PCR; TCRdb stores just in-frame clones and leaves some out. The data hold about 350,000 clones, with almost 90% observed a single time. Sequences were obtained from peripheral blood. The origin of the receptors is a woman in her 70s with COVID-19, enrolled during active disease.

The chain links TRBV13 to TRBJ2-3; 13 bases agree with TRBD2. This CDR3 is 17 amino acids long. With V trimmed by 1 base and J by 6 bases, 7 bases remained unmatched. Germline V lookup: CDR1 PRHDT, CDR2 FYEKMQ (reference sequence). The CDR3 reads CASSLAQLAGGLDTQYF. DNA for the CDR3: TGTGCCAGCAGCTTAGCCCAACTAGCGGGGGGGCTGGATACGCAGTATTTT.

This chain joins TRBV11-2 and TRBJ1-4, with D unresolved. There are 12 residues in the CDR3. The germline gives CDR1 SGHAT, CDR2 FQNNGV. Trimming cost V 5 bases and J 12 bases, with 13 bases left between them. The CDR3 region has the DNA TGTGCCAGCAGCCAAGGCGGTGCGGAACTGTTTTTT. Its translation: CASSQGGAELFF.

This clone was seen just once. The CDR3 DNA reads TGTGCCAGCAGTGAAAGCTTGGCAGGTGGGACAGATACGCAGTATTTT. Translating gives CASSESLAGGTDTQYF. The J gene is TRBJ2-3, the V gene TRBV6-1; D is ambiguous. V was cut by 2 bases and J by 3 bases, with 15 bases left in between. In germline, CDR1 is MNHNS, CDR2 SASEGT. The CDR3 has 16 amino acids.

The chain carries TRBV19 and TRBJ2-5; D unclear. CDR1 is LNHDA and CDR2 is SQIVND in the germline V gene (reference sequence). Trimming removed 5 bases at V and 3 bases at J, with 13 bases between. CDR3 length: 14 residues. DNA of the CDR3: TGTGCCAGTAGTTTCACACCAGACAAAGAGACCCAGTACTTC. Its protein is CASSFTPDKETQYF.

This chain links TRBV7-6 with TRBJ2-7, with a weak D call TRBD2 (5 bases). The CDR3 length is 12 residues. Trimming removed 5 bases from V and 2 bases from J, with 7 bases in between. Germline CDR1 reads SGHVS; CDR2 reads FNYEAQ. The chain's CDR3 is CASSPGAYEQYF. In DNA form, the CDR3 reads TGTGCCAGCAGCCCCGGGGCCTACGAGCAGTACTTC.

The chain is built from TRBV9 and TRBJ2-3; D remains unclear. The germline gives CDR1 SGDLS, CDR2 YYNGEE. The CDR3 is 14 residues long. The germline V and J ends were trimmed by 1 base and 2 bases, with 8 bases remaining between them. CDR3: CASSVSYFTDTQYF. The CDR3, as DNA: TGTGCCAGCAGCGTAAGCTACTTCACAGATACGCAGTATTTT.

This clone showed up just once. The chain combines TRBV5-4 with TRBJ2-2, with 7 bases identical to TRBD2. CDR1 SGHNT and CDR2 YYREEE come from the germline V gene (reference sequence). This CDR3 comprises 15 residues. Unmatched junction bases numbered 12, after V lost 7 bases and J lost 6 bases. The CDR3 nucleotides read TGTGCCAGCTTCATCTGGGGGGAGGGACCCGGGGAGCTGTTTTTT. This codes for CASFIWGEGPGELFF.

The chain has TRBV5-8 and TRBJ2-1; 9 bases map to TRBD1. Germline CDR1 reads SGHTS; CDR2 reads YDEGEE. The J segment lost 8 bases and the V segment lost 4 bases, leaving 7 bases of the junction unmatched. The CDR3 sequence is 14 residues long. The CDR3 reads CASSPRDRAHEQFF. CDR3 bases: TGTGCCAGCAGCCCCCGGGACAGGGCGCATGAGCAGTTCTTC.

The V gene is TRBV24-1, the J gene TRBJ1-5, with D hard to call. The CDR3 has 13 amino acids. V lost 5 bases and J 4 bases, leaving 8 bases between the germline ends. Germline V lookup: CDR1 KGHDR, CDR2 SFDVKD. CDR3 protein: CATSGGENQPQHF. The CDR3 DNA is TGTGCCACCAGTGGTGGGGAGAATCAGCCCCAGCATTTT.

V and J are TRBV29-1 and TRBJ1-1; D is uncertain. The CDR3 runs to 12 residues. CDR1 SQVTM and CDR2 ANQGSEA come from the germline V gene. Trimming stripped 4 bases from V and 6 bases from J, with 12 bases between. CDR3 loop: CSVGGKRAEAFF. DNA of the CDR3: TGCAGCGTTGGCGGTAAGAGGGCTGAAGCTTTCTTT.

The sample holds one count of this clone. The V gene is TRBV2, the J gene TRBJ1-6; D unclear. Germline CDR1 SNHLY, CDR2 FYNNEI. V lost 6 bases, J lost 5 bases, and 11 bases lay in between. The CDR3 has 14 residues. In DNA form, the CDR3 reads TGTGCCAGCAGCCGGGTGGTAGATAATTCACCCCTCCACTTT. Translation gives CASSRVVDNSPLHF.

For the CDR3, the DNA is TGTGCCAGCAGCCCCGTGGGGGGTAGCAATCAGCCCCAGCATTTT. Its protein product is CASSPVGGSNQPQHF. The genes are TRBV4-2 and TRBJ1-5; a weak D match, TRBD1 (5 bases). Per germline, CDR1 LGHNA and CDR2 YNFKEQ. V was clipped by 4 bases and J by 0 bases, with 10 bases between them. This CDR3 spans 15 amino acids.

This clone was observed once. V and J are TRBV24-1 and TRBJ2-2, with 8 bases aligning to TRBD1. Germline CDR1 and CDR2: KGHDR and SFDVKD. This CDR3 contains 16 residues. Trimming cost V 4 bases and J 4 bases; bases outside gene matches: 7. CDR3 DNA sequence: TGTGCCACCAGTGACCCCGGACAGGGTATCACCGGGGAGCTGTTTTTT. Amino acids: CATSDPGQGITGELFF.

The CDR3 is CASSERGQSSYNEQFF. The DNA for the CDR3 is TGTGCCAGCAGCGAGAGGGGACAGTCCTCCTACAATGAGCAGTTCTTC. The J gene is TRBJ2-1, the V gene TRBV9; 7 bases are a match to TRBD1. Losses at the gene ends were 3 bases for V and 0 bases for J; bases not matched to a gene: 6. CDR1 and CDR2 from the germline V gene are SGDLS and YYNGEE. The CDR3 runs 16 residues.

The chain is built from TRBV2 and TRBJ1-1; 8 bases map to TRBD1. CDR1 SNHLY and CDR2 FYNNEI come from the germline V gene. The CDR3 is 15 residues long. V shed 3 bases, J shed 2 bases, and the junction held 5 bases outside the gene matches. CDR3 amino acids: CASSEGQVLNTEAFF. The CDR3 coding sequence is TGTGCCAGCAGTGAGGGACAGGTACTTAACACTGAAGCTTTCTTT.

The V gene is TRBV9, the J gene TRBJ1-2; a weak D match, TRBD1 (6 bases). The CDR3 has 16 amino acids. V lost 2 bases to trimming and J lost 4 bases, with 18 bases between them. Germline CDR1 reads SGDLS; CDR2 reads YYNGEE. The CDR3 loop reads CASSVTFTGQRYGYTF. CDR3 nucleotide sequence: TGTGCCAGCAGCGTGACCTTCACAGGACAGCGCTATGGCTACACCTTC. Filled out from reference TRBV9 and TRBJ1-2, the complete variable domain reads DSGVTQTPKHLITATGQRVTLRCSPRSGDLSVYWYQQSLDQGLQFLIQYYNGEERAKGNILERFSAQQFPDLHSELNLSSLELGDSALYFCASSVTFTGQRYGYTFGSGTRLTVV.

On this clone: This sample also contains other DNA sequences that code for the same CDR3. This rearrangement joins TRBV3-1 (or the pseudogene TRBV3-2) to TRBJ1-1, with D unresolved. V shed 1 base and J shed 0 bases, with 3 bases lying between them. Germline assignment: CDR1 LGHDT and CDR2 YNNKEL (reference sequence). This CDR3 is built from 13 residues. The CDR3 loop reads CASSQAVNTEAFF. The CDR3 DNA sequence: TGTGCCAGCAGCCAAGCAGTGAACACTGAAGCTTTCTTT.

This chain joins TRBV9 and TRBJ1-2, with 11 nucleotides matching TRBD1. The germline V gene encodes CDR1 SGDLS and CDR2 YYNGEE. The CDR3 runs to 16 residues. Trimming cost V 4 bases and J 6 bases; bases outside gene matches: 11. Here the CDR3 reads CASSPPRTGGFNGYTF. The CDR3 region has the DNA TGTGCCAGCAGCCCGCCTCGGACAGGGGGCTTTAATGGCTACACCTTC.

The chain is built from TRBV6-5 and TRBJ2-1, with TRBD1 matching 7 bases. The CDR3 sequence is 12 residues long. J was trimmed by 7 bases and V by 9 bases; bases with no gene match: 6. CDR1 is MNHEY and CDR2 is SVGAGI in the germline V gene. DNA of the CDR3: TGTGCCAGTGCCCAGGGGGTAAATGAGCAGTTCTTC. It specifies CASAQGVNEQFF.

The CDR3 sequence: CASSTDRVGYTF. The CDR3 DNA reads as TGTGCCAGCAGCACCGACAGGGTCGGCTACACCTTC. This chain joins TRBV7-2 and TRBJ1-2; 7 bases align to TRBD1. Germline CDR1 reads SGHTA; CDR2 reads FQGNSA. The CDR3 has 12 amino acids. Trimming at V came to 5 bases and at J to 8 bases, leaving 5 bases not matched to a gene. Using reference TRBV7-2 and TRBJ1-2 for the parts outside the CDR3, the full variable domain is GAGVSQSPSNKVTEKGKDVELRCDPISGHTALYWYRQSLGQGLEFLIYFQGNSAPDKSGLPSDRFSAERTGGSVSTLTIQRTQQEDSAVYLCASSTDRVGYTFGSGTRLTVV.

V is TRBV5-1 and J is TRBJ1-1, with 8 bases identical to TRBD1. This CDR3 comprises 16 residues. The J segment lost 0 bases and the V segment lost 0 bases, leaving 4 bases of the junction unmatched. Germline loops: CDR1 SGHRS, CDR2 YFSETQ. CDR3 sequence reads: CASSLATGGMNTEAFF. CDR3 sequence (DNA): TGCGCCAGCAGCTTGGCTACAGGGGGAATGAACACTGAAGCTTTCTTT.

The genes are TRBV7-2 and TRBJ1-4, with TRBD1 identical over 10 bases. Germline V gene sequence: CDR1 SGHTA, CDR2 FQGNSA. The CDR3 length is 15 residues. V lost 3 bases, J lost 7 bases, and 5 bases stayed unmatched. The CDR3 region is CASSFRRTGGEKLFF. DNA of the CDR3: TGTGCCAGCAGCTTCAGGAGGACAGGGGGTGAAAAACTGTTTTTT.

This clone has only a few counts. The chain uses TRBV7-2 and TRBJ1-1; D is ambiguous. Germline CDR1 is SGHTA and CDR2 is FQGNSA. The ends were cut back, 4 bases at V and 3 bases at J, with 12 bases in the middle. This CDR3 comprises 14 residues. The CDR3 spells CASSSRFGDTEAFF. The CDR3 region has the DNA TGTGCCAGCAGCTCCCGGTTCGGGGACACTGAAGCTTTCTTT. The entire variable domain, with the rest obtained from reference TRBV7-2 and TRBJ1-1, is as follows: GAGVSQSPSNKVTEKGKDVELRCDPISGHTALYWYRQSLGQGLEFLIYFQGNSAPDKSGLPSDRFSAERTGGSVSTLTIQRTQQEDSAVYLCASSSRFGDTEAFFGQGTRLTVV.

This clone came up once. The chain couples TRBV7-2 to TRBJ1-1; D may be TRBD1 (6 bases). Germline assignment: CDR1 SGHTA and CDR2 FQGNSA. V lost 3 bases and J lost 4, with 15 bases in between. This CDR3 has 15 amino acids. The CDR3 sequence is CASSLGSGEGTEAFF. CDR3 sequence (DNA): TGTGCCAGCAGCTTGGGGTCAGGGGAGGGCACTGAAGCTTTCTTT.

The chain couples TRBV2 to TRBJ1-2; maybe TRBD1 (5 bases). Trimming cost V 4 bases and J 6 bases, with 15 bases left between them. Germline loops: CDR1 SNHLY, CDR2 FYNNEI. The CDR3 covers 14 residues. This CDR3 is CASSVWPQGNGYTF. The CDR3 nucleotides read TGTGCCAGCAGTGTCTGGCCGCAGGGAAATGGCTACACCTTC. The variable domain in full, with the rest retrieved from reference TRBV2 and TRBJ1-2, is EPEVTQTPSHQVTQMGQEVILRCVPISNHLYFYWYRQILGQKVEFLVSFYNNEISEKSEIFDDQFSVERPDGSNFTLKIRSTKLEDSAMYFCASSVWPQGNGYTFGSGTRLTVV.

The chain employs TRBV30 and TRBJ1-4, with 12 nucleotides matching TRBD1. CDR3 size: 17 residues. From germline, CDR1 is GTSNPN and CDR2 SVGIG (reference sequence). With V trimmed by 0 bases and J by 3 bases, 5 bases remained unmatched. The CDR3 region has the DNA TGTGCCTGGAGTGTCGGGGGACAGGGGGCGCCTAATGAAAAACTGTTTTTT. It codes for CAWSVGGQGAPNEKLFF.

A remark on this clone: An end of the junction differs from the germline gene, which may be a read error. The V and J genes are TRBV11-2 and TRBJ2-1; D may be TRBD1 (5 bases). Germline lookup yields CDR1 SGHAT and CDR2 FQNNGV. CDR3 length: 11 residues. The CDR3 DNA sequence: TGTGCCAGCAGCTTTGCCAACAGGTCCGTCTTC. Its protein is CASSFANRSVF.

The rearrangement uses TRBV3-1 (or the pseudogene TRBV3-2) and TRBJ2-7; TRBD1 agrees at 9 bases. Germline V gene data show CDR1 as LGHDT and CDR2 as YNNKEL (reference sequence). CDR3 size: 16 residues. V lost 10 bases and J lost 3; bases outside the gene matches: 16. The CDR3 spells CAISEGQGEDYYEQYF. The DNA for the CDR3 is TGTGCCATCTCAGAGGGACAGGGTGAGGACTACTACGAGCAGTACTTC.

The chain joins TRBV24-1 to TRBJ2-2, with a tentative D call TRBD1 (5 bases). The length of the CDR3 is 13 residues. Germline V gene sequence: CDR1 KGHDR, CDR2 SFDVKD. V was trimmed by 9 bases and J by 5 bases, leaving 12 bases between them. This CDR3 is CATGAASTGELFF. The CDR3 nucleotides are TGTGCCACCGGGGCCGCTTCAACCGGGGAGCTGTTTTTT.